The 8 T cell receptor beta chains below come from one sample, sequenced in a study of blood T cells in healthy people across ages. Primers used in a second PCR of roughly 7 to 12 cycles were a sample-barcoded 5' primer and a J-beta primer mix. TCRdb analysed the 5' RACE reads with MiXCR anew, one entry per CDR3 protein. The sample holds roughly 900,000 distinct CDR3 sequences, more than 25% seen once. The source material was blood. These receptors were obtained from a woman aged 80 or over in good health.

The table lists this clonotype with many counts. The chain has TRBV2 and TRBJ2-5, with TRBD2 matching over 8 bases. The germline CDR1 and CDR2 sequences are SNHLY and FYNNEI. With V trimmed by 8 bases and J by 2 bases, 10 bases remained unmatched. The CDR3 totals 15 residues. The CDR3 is CASLVVAGYQETQYF. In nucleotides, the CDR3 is TGTGCCAGCCTTGTGGTAGCGGGGTATCAAGAGACCCAGTACTTC.

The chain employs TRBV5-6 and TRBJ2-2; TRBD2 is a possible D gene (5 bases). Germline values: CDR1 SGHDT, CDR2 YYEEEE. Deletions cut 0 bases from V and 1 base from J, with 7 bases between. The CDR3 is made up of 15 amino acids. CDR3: CASSLDGVNTGELFF. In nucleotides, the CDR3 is TGTGCCAGCAGCTTGGACGGGGTGAACACCGGGGAGCTGTTTTTT. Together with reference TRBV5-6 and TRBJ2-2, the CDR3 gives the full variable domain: DAGVTQSPTHLIKTRGQQVTLRCSPKSGHDTVSWYQQALGQGPQFIFQYYEEEERQRGNFPDRFSGHQFPNYSSELNVNALLLGDSALYLCASSLDGVNTGELFFGEGSRLTVL.

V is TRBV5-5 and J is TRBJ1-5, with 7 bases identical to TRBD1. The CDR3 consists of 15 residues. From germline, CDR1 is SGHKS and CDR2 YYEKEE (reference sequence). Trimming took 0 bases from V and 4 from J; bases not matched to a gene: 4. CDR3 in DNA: TGTGCCAGCAGCTTGGAGGGCAGGGGGAATCAGCCCCAGCATTTT. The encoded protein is CASSLEGRGNQPQHF.

CDR3 bases: TGTGCCAGCAGCTTAACTTCGACAACTGGGGCCAACGTCCTGACTTTC. It is translated as CASSLTSTTGANVLTF. This rearrangement joins TRBV7-9 to TRBJ2-6; no firm D call. The V end was cut by 2 bases, the J end by 2 bases, with 10 bases between. The germline V gene encodes CDR1 SEHNR and CDR2 FQNEAQ (reference sequence). This CDR3 comprises 16 residues.

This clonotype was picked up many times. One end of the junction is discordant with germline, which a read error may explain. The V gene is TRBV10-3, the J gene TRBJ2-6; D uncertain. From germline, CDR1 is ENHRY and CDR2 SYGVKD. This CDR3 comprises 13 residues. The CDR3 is CAITEAGANVLTF. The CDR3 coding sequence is TGTGCCATCACTGAGGCTGGGGCCAACGTCCTGACTTTC.

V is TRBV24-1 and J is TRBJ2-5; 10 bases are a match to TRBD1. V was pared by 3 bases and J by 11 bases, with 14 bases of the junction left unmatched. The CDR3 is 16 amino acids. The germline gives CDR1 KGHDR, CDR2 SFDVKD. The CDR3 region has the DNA TGTGCCACCAGTGATATAACCGGGACAGGGGTCGATGAGCAGTACTTC. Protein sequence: CATSDITGTGVDEQYF.

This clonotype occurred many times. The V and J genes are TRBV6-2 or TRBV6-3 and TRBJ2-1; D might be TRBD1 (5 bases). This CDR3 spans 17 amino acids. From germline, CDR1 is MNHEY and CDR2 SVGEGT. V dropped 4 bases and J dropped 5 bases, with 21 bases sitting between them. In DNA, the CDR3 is TGTGCCAGCAGTTCAGGGATAGGGTTCGCGGACCACAATGAGCAGTTCTTC. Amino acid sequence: CASSSGIGFADHNEQFF.

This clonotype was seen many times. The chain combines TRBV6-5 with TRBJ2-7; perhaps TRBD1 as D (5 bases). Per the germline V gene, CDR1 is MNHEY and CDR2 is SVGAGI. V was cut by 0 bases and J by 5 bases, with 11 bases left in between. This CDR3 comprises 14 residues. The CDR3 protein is CASSYSPGINEQYF. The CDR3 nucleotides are TGTGCCAGCAGTTACTCGCCAGGGATAAACGAGCAGTACTTC.